What follows describes a single T cell receptor (beta chain). The data originate from a study of blood T cell repertoires in COVID-19. The CDR3 sequence is 12 residues long. V gave up 7 bases and J gave up 9 bases, with 13 bases separating them. In germline, CDR1 is LGHNT, CDR2 FRNRAP. Measured with immunoSEQ multiplex PCR; TCRdb has only the in-frame clones, and not every one. The sample has under 150,000 clones; about four fifths are singletons. The V and J genes are TRBV12-5 and TRBJ1-5; no clear D gene. Sequencing used peripheral blood. This TCR came from a man older than 75 with active or convalescent COVID-19. The CDR3: CASVLGEGPQHF. CDR3 DNA sequence: TGTGCTAGTGTTCTTGGAGAAGGGCCCCAGCATTTT.